A single sample is the source of the 24 T cell receptor beta chains below, sequenced in a study of blood T cell repertoires in COVID-19. The assay was immunoSEQ multiplex PCR, and TCRdb's table has in-frame clones only and misses some. This repertoire shows approximately 150,000 clones, around 83% found once; its top ten account for roughly 8%. Material for sequencing was peripheral blood. These receptors were obtained from a woman in her sixties or seventies with acute or convalescent COVID-19.

The rearrangement uses TRBV9 and TRBJ2-1; D is possibly TRBD2 (6 bases). Germline assignment: CDR1 SGDLS and CDR2 YYNGEE. The CDR3 spans 16 residues. Deletions cut 0 bases from V and 0 bases from J, with 10 bases between. CDR3 sequence (DNA): TGTGCCAGCAGCGTAGCTACCGGGGGCTCCTACAATGAGCAGTTCTTC. It encodes CASSVATGGSYNEQFF.

The V and J genes are TRBV21-1 and TRBJ2-3; the table's TRBD2 call for D was not verified on the DNA. TRBV21-1 is flagged as a pseudogene. The CDR3 extends over 15 amino acids. The CDR3 region has the DNA TGTGCCAGCTCACGGGGGGCCCCCCCCACAGATACGCAGTATTTT. It is translated as CASSRGAPPTDTQYF.

This rearrangement joins TRBV11-3 to TRBJ1-2; no reliable D call. The CDR3 totals 15 residues. Trimming took off 5 bases at V and 5 bases at J, with 18 bases between the two ends. Germline lookup yields CDR1 SGHNT and CDR2 YENEEA. Here the CDR3 reads CASSHGSRQTYGYTF. CDR3 DNA sequence: TGTGCCAGCAGCCACGGGAGTAGGCAGACATATGGCTACACCTTC.

The V and J genes are TRBV19 and TRBJ2-1, with 7 bases matching TRBD2. V lost 2 bases to trimming and J lost 2 bases; unmatched junction nucleotides: 6. Germline lookup yields CDR1 LNHDA and CDR2 SQIVND (reference sequence). The CDR3 totals 16 residues. CDR3 amino acids: CASSISRTRAYNEQFF. The CDR3 nucleotides are TGTGCCAGTAGTATATCCCGGACTAGGGCCTACAATGAGCAGTTCTTC.

The CDR3 coding sequence is TGTGCCAGTAGTATCGGGGGGGGTGCTGGGGCCAACGTCCTGACTTTC. Encoded protein: CASSIGGGAGANVLTF. This rearrangement joins TRBV19 to TRBJ2-6, with TRBD2 matching over 8 bases. The CDR3 is 16 amino acids. Trimming removed 3 bases from V and 2 bases from J; junction bases left unmatched: 3. CDR1 and CDR2 from the germline V gene are LNHDA and SQIVND (reference sequence).

The chain has TRBV3-1 (or the pseudogene TRBV3-2) and TRBJ2-1; D may be TRBD2 (5 bases). The CDR3 runs to 13 residues. V lost 4 bases and J 10 bases, leaving 14 bases between the germline ends. Germline V gene lookup returns CDR1 LGHDT and CDR2 YNNKEL (reference sequence). CDR3 in amino acids: CASSPGFRGEQFF. The CDR3 DNA follows: TGTGCCAGCAGCCCGGGATTCCGCGGGGAGCAGTTCTTC.

By sample share, this clone is medium-sized (0.01 to 0.1%). CDR3 residues: CASSLSGGAGDEQFF. In DNA, the CDR3 is TGTGCCAGCAGCTTGAGCGGGGGGGCTGGTGATGAGCAGTTCTTC. The chain couples TRBV6-4 to TRBJ2-1, with 10 nucleotides matching TRBD2. Germline V gene lookup returns CDR1 MRHNA and CDR2 SNTAGT. V gave up 6 bases and J gave up 8 bases; unmatched junction bases: 10. The CDR3 runs 15 residues.

This clone has just one count. V is TRBV19 and J is TRBJ2-3; D is possibly TRBD2 (5 bases). The germline gives CDR1 LNHDA, CDR2 SQIVND (reference sequence). V gave up 0 bases and J gave up 5 bases, with 12 bases separating them. CDR3 size: 15 residues. The CDR3: CASSIDLRAGDTQYF. The CDR3 nucleotides are TGTGCCAGTAGTATAGATCTTAGGGCGGGAGATACGCAGTATTTT.

This rearrangement joins TRBV4-2 to TRBJ2-6; D is possibly TRBD1 (6 bases). V was trimmed by 3 bases and J by 2 bases, leaving 20 bases between them. Germline lookup yields CDR1 LGHNA and CDR2 YNFKEQ. The CDR3 contains 19 residues. CDR3 region: CASSQQKQGLGTGANVLTF. The DNA for the CDR3 is TGTGCCAGCAGCCAGCAGAAACAGGGTCTTGGAACTGGGGCCAACGTCCTGACTTTC.

The V call is TRBV7-9, the J call TRBJ2-6, with 7 nucleotides matching TRBD2. The V gene's germline CDR1 is SEHNR and CDR2 FQNEAQ (reference sequence). This CDR3 is built from 15 residues. The trim removed 1 base at V and 7 bases at J, leaving 4 bases unmatched. The DNA for the CDR3 is TGTGCCAGCAGCTTAGACGGGGGGTTAGCCAACGTCCTGACTTTC. It encodes CASSLDGGLANVLTF. Full variable domain (missing parts from reference TRBV7-9 and TRBJ2-6): DTGVSQNPRHKITKRGQNVTFRCDPISEHNRLYWYRQTLGQGPEFLTYFQNEAQLEKSRLLSDRFSAERPKGSFSTLEIQRTEQGDSAMYLCASSLDGGLANVLTFGAGSRLTVL.

This chain connects TRBV28 to TRBJ2-7, with 12 bases identical to TRBD1. After removal of 6 bases from V and 6 bases from J, the junction contained 6 bases not matched to a gene. In germline, CDR1 is MDHEN, CDR2 SYDVKM. The CDR3 is made up of 14 amino acids. Here the CDR3 reads CASRGTGGASEQYF. CDR3 sequence (DNA): TGTGCCAGCAGGGGGACAGGGGGCGCGTCCGAGCAGTACTTC.

This clone came up a few times. The J gene is TRBJ2-5, the V gene TRBV5-1, with 9 nucleotides matching TRBD2. V shed 1 base and J 1 base; nucleotides not matched to a gene: 2. In germline, CDR1 is SGHRS, CDR2 YFSETQ. CDR3 length: 15 amino acids. The CDR3 is CASSLLAGVQETQYF. Here the CDR3 DNA reads TGCGCCAGCAGCTTGTTAGCGGGGGTCCAAGAGACCCAGTACTTC.

This clone occurred a few times. The chain employs TRBV6-5 and TRBJ1-2; D gene unclear. The CDR3 has 12 residues. V dropped 6 bases and J dropped 4 bases, with 9 bases sitting between them. Per germline, CDR1 MNHEY and CDR2 SVGAGI. The CDR3 here is CASSPGAYGYTF. CDR3 DNA sequence: TGTGCCAGCAGCCCCGGAGCCTATGGCTACACCTTC.

This clone showed up just once. V usage is TRBV18 and J usage is TRBJ1-2; 9 bases align to TRBD1. V shed 1 base, J shed 3 bases, and the junction held 0 bases outside the gene matches. The CDR3 consists of 14 residues. From germline, CDR1 is KGHSH and CDR2 LQKENI. This CDR3 is CASSPRQGDYGYTF. CDR3 coding DNA: TGTGCCAGCTCACCACGACAGGGGGACTATGGCTACACCTTC.

The sample holds one count of this clone. The rearrangement joins TRBV24-1 to TRBJ2-1, with 8 bases identical to TRBD1. The CDR3 is 15 amino acids. V lost 5 bases to trimming and J lost 7 bases; unmatched junction nucleotides: 9. From germline, CDR1 is KGHDR and CDR2 SFDVKD. This chain's CDR3 is CATSGLTGEGNEQFF. CDR3 bases: TGTGCCACCAGTGGATTGACAGGGGAAGGAAATGAGCAGTTCTTC.

The chain recombines TRBV9 with TRBJ1-2, with D perhaps TRBD1 (6 bases). Germline V gene lookup returns CDR1 SGDLS and CDR2 YYNGEE. This CDR3 spans 17 amino acids. The V end was cut by 3 bases, the J end by 8 bases, with 26 bases between. CDR3 residues: CASSASYTATGTNGYTF. DNA of the CDR3: TGTGCCAGCAGCGCATCCTATACGGCCACAGGGACGAACGGCTACACCTTC.

This clone was counted once. The V and J genes are TRBV19 and TRBJ1-1; D is undetermined. Trimming took off 3 bases at V and 1 base at J, with 9 bases between the two ends. The CDR3 totals 14 residues. Germline CDR1 reads LNHDA; CDR2 reads SQIVND (reference sequence). The DNA of the CDR3 is TGTGCCAGTAGTATGGCCCCAGGGAACACTGAAGCTTTCTTT. Its protein is CASSMAPGNTEAFF.

This clone was found once. Here the CDR3 DNA reads TGTGCCAGCAGCTTCGACAGGGCCCCCGGGGAGCTGTTTTTT. It yields the protein CASSFDRAPGELFF. J is TRBJ2-2 and V is TRBV5-4; 7 bases line up with TRBD1. Germline V gives CDR1 SGHNT, CDR2 YYREEE (reference sequence). The V and J ends lost 2 bases and 6 bases, in that order; junction bases with no gene match: 4. The CDR3 spans 14 residues.

This chain uses TRBV11-3 with TRBJ2-7; D is ambiguous. The length of the CDR3 is 15 residues. V lost 1 base, J lost 2 bases, and 12 bases lay in between. Per the germline V gene, CDR1 is SGHNT and CDR2 is YENEEA. The CDR3 DNA is TGTGCCAGCAGCTTAGTCCCAGGCGCTACCTACGAGCAGTACTTC. The encoded protein is CASSLVPGATYEQYF.

The CDR3 here is CASSIGASGGAREQFF. CDR3 sequence (DNA): TGTGCCAGTAGTATAGGGGCTAGCGGGGGGGCCCGCGAGCAGTTCTTC. The rearrangement uses TRBV19 and TRBJ2-1; 12 bases line up with TRBD2. This CDR3 is built from 16 residues. The germline CDR1 and CDR2 sequences are LNHDA and SQIVND (reference sequence). V shed 1 base and J 10 bases; nucleotides not matched to a gene: 8.

Comments on this clone: The junction does not match germline at one end; this may be a read error. The genes are TRBV7-7 and TRBJ2-2; 9 positions agree with TRBD1. The germline gives CDR1 SSHAT, CDR2 FNYEAQ (reference sequence). The CDR3 covers 14 residues. CDR3 loop: CASSLDRGTGELFF. CDR3 DNA sequence: TGTGCTAGCAGCTTAGACAGGGGGACCGGGGAGCTGTTTTTT. Variable domain in full (rest from reference TRBV7-7 and TRBJ2-2): GAGVSQSPRYKVTKRGQDVTLRCDPISSHATLYWYQQALGQGPEFLTYFNYEAQPDKSGLPSDRFSAERPEGSISTLTIQRTEQRDSAMYRCASSLDRGTGELFFGEGSRLTVL.

The rearrangement uses TRBV5-4 and TRBJ2-1, with a possible D match to TRBD1 (6 bases). Trimming removed 2 bases from V and 2 bases from J, with 8 bases in between. The germline CDR1 and CDR2 sequences are SGHNT and YYREEE (reference sequence). The CDR3 is 14 residues long. The CDR3 nucleotides are TGTGCCAGCAGCTTAGAGGGGGCCTACAATGAGCAGTTCTTC. It codes for CASSLEGAYNEQFF.

V is TRBV3-1 (or the pseudogene TRBV3-2) and J is TRBJ2-7; 10 positions match TRBD2. Germline CDR1 and CDR2: LGHDT and YNNKEL (reference sequence). The CDR3 has 14 residues. J was trimmed by 7 bases and V by 4 bases; bases with no gene match: 7. The CDR3 sequence: CASSLRTSGGEQYF. The CDR3 DNA is TGTGCCAGCAGCCTCCGGACTAGCGGTGGTGAGCAGTACTTC.

The chain links TRBV5-4 to TRBJ1-1, with unresolved D. The CDR3 has 15 amino acids. Germline-derived CDR1 and CDR2 are SGHNT and YYREEE (reference sequence). V gave up 4 bases and J gave up 0 bases, with 13 bases separating them. The CDR3 loop is CASSVGTGMNTEAFF. For the CDR3, the DNA is TGTGCCAGCAGCGTGGGCACGGGAATGAACACTGAAGCTTTCTTT.